The 4 T cell receptor beta chains below were found in one sample sequenced in a study of blood T cell repertoires in COVID-19. This table comes from immunoSEQ multiplex PCR, and its TCRdb copy is limited to in-frame clones, with some not included. The sample lists 97,000 or so clones; approximately 92% were seen once. Sequencing was performed on peripheral blood. The receptors originated from a man aged 18 to 30 with acute or convalescent COVID-19.

The chain joins TRBV10-1 to TRBJ2-7; 13 bases agree with TRBD2. The V and J ends lost 6 bases and 3 bases, in that order; junction bases with no gene match: 14. There are 18 residues in the CDR3. Germline CDR1 reads WNHNN; CDR2 reads SYGVQD (reference sequence). The CDR3 spells CASRGRTGWTSGSYEQYF. The CDR3 DNA reads TGCGCCAGCAGGGGAAGGACAGGATGGACTAGCGGGAGCTACGAGCAGTACTTC.

In the case of this clone: Other nucleotide sequences in the sample specify the same CDR3. This chain connects TRBV5-6 to TRBJ1-6; D perhaps matches TRBD1 (6 bases). Trimming took 0 bases from V and 5 from J, leaving 9 bases between them. CDR1 is SGHDT, CDR2 YYEEEE, per germline. The CDR3 is made up of 15 amino acids. The CDR3 DNA follows: TGTGCCAGCAGCTTGGTACAGGGAGATAATTCACCCCTCCACTTT. As protein: CASSLVQGDNSPLHF.

The chain couples TRBV5-6 to TRBJ1-6, with D tentatively TRBD1 (6 bases). Germline V gives CDR1 SGHDT, CDR2 YYEEEE. The V and J ends lost 6 bases and 1 base respectively, with 14 bases between them. The CDR3 contains 16 residues. DNA for the CDR3: TGTGCCAGCACCACATTACAGGGATCCTATAATTCACCCCTCCACTTT. Translating it yields CASTTLQGSYNSPLHF.

V is TRBV15 and J is TRBJ2-4, with D perhaps matching TRBD1 (6 bases). This CDR3 has 14 residues. The germline V and J ends were trimmed by 3 bases and 9 bases, with 15 bases remaining between them. The germline gives CDR1 LNHNV, CDR2 YYDKDF (reference sequence). CDR3 in amino acids: CATSSPGPGVIQYF. CDR3 DNA sequence: TGTGCCACCAGCAGTCCCGGGCCAGGGGTCATTCAGTACTTC.